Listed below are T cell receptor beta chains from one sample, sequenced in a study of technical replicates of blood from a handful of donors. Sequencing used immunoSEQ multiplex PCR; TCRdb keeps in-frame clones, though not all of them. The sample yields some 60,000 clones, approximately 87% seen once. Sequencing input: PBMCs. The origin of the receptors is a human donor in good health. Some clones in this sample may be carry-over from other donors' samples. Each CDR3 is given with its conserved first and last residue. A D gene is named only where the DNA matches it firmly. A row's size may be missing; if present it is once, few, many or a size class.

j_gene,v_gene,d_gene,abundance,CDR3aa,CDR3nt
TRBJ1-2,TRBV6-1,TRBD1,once,CASSGSGTGENGYTF,TGTGCCAGCAGTGGGTCCGGGACAGGGGAAAACGGCTACACCTTC
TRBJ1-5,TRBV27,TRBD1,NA,CASSRTGSNQPQHF,TGTGCCAGCAGTAGGACAGGGAGCAATCAGCCCCAGCATTTT
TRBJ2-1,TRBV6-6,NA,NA,CATRTGGRYNEQFF,TGTGCCACCCGAACTGGGGGGAGGTACAATGAGCAGTTCTTC
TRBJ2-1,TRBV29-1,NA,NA,CSVALRVGVHEQFF,TGCAGCGTTGCCCTTCGAGTCGGAGTTCATGAGCAGTTCTTC
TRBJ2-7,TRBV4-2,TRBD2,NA,CASSLPGLAVGYEQYF,TGTGCCAGCAGCCTCCCAGGACTAGCGGTCGGTTACGAGCAGTACTTC
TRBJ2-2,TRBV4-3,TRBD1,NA,CASSRTIDRARSGELFF,TGCGCCAGCAGCCGTACCATTGACAGGGCTAGGTCCGGGGAGCTGTTTTTT
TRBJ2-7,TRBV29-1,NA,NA,CSVEGSNGASYEQYF,TGCAGCGTTGAAGGGTCTAATGGGGCCTCCTACGAGCAGTACTTC
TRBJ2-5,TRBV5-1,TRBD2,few,CASSSQILANKETQYF,TGCGCCAGCAGCTCGCAAATACTAGCGAATAAAGAGACCCAGTACTTC
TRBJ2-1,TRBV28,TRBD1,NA,CASSRDRGDNEQFF,TGTGCCAGCAGCCGGGACAGGGGTGACAATGAGCAGTTCTTC
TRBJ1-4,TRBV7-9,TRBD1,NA,CASSSGQGTNEKLFF,TGTGCCAGCAGCAGCGGACAGGGAACTAATGAAAAACTGTTTTTT
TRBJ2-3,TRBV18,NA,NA,CASSSSTASTDTQYF,TGTGCCAGCTCATCCTCGACAGCCAGCACAGATACGCAGTATTTT
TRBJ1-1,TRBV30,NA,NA,CAWSLGAETEAFF,TGTGCCTGGAGTTTGGGGGCTGAGACTGAAGCTTTCTTT
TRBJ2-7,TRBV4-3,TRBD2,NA,CASSQVIAGPYEQYF,TGCGCCAGCAGCCAAGTGATAGCGGGGCCCTACGAGCAGTACTTC
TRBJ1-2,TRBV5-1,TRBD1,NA,CASSLAGQVEVGYTF,TGCGCCAGCAGCTTGGCCGGACAGGTCGAAGTAGGCTACACCTTC
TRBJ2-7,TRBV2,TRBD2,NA,CASSEGPSGRARSYEQYF,TGTGCCAGCAGTGAAGGGCCTAGCGGGAGGGCCCGGTCCTACGAGCAGTACTTC
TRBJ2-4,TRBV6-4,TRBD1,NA,CASRRTGGKNVQYF,TGTGCCAGCAGAAGGACAGGGGGAAAAAACGTTCAGTACTTC
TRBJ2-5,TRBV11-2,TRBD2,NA,CASSITSGGETQYF,TGTGCCAGCAGCATTACTAGCGGGGGGGAGACCCAGTACTTC
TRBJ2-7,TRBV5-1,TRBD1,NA,CASSPGTGTSYEQYF,TGCGCCAGCAGCCCCGGGACAGGGACCTCCTACGAGCAGTACTTC
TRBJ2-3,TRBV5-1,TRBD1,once,CASSRTGSTDTQYF,TGCGCCAGCAGCAGGACAGGGAGCACAGATACGCAGTATTTT
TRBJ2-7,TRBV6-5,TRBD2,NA,CASSFLAGYSYEQYF,TGTGCCAGCAGTTTTCTAGCGGGGTACTCCTACGAGCAGTACTTC
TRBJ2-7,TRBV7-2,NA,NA,CASSSSGTMNEQYF,TGTGCCAGCAGCTCAAGCGGGACAATGAACGAGCAGTACTTC
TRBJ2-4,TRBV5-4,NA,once,CASSLWGDQNIQYF,TGTGCCAGCAGCTTGTGGGGGGACCAAAACATTCAGTACTTC
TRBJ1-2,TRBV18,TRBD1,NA,CASSPNKLGQGGDYGYTF,TGTGCCAGCTCACCAAATAAGCTAGGACAGGGAGGCGACTATGGCTACACCTTC
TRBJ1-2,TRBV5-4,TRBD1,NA,CASSLPGQGYHSNYGYTF,TGTGCCAGCAGCTTGCCGGGACAGGGGTACCATTCTAACTATGGCTACACCTTC
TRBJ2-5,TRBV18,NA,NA,CASSPGLYQETQYF,TGTGCCAGCTCACCGGGGCTGTACCAAGAGACCCAGTACTTC
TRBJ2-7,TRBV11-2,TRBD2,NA,CASSFGEGLYEQYF,TGTGCCAGCAGCTTCGGGGAGGGGCTCTACGAGCAGTACTTC
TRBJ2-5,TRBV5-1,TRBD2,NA,CASSSTRGGAIQTQYF,TGCGCCAGCAGCTCGACGCGCGGGGGGGCCATTCAGACCCAGTACTTC
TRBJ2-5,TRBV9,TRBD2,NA,CASSPVLAGGQETQYF,TGTGCCAGCAGCCCGGTTCTAGCGGGGGGACAAGAGACCCAGTACTTC
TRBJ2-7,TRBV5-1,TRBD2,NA,CASSLALASGSLYEQYF,TGCGCCAGCAGCTTGGCCTTAGCTAGCGGGAGTCTGTACGAGCAGTACTTC
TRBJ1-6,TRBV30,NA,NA,CAWSVGGAYNSPLHF,TGTGCCTGGAGTGTTGGAGGGGCATATAATTCACCCCTCCACTTT
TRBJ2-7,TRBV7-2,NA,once,CASSFSHGTLEQYF,TGTGCCAGCAGCTTTTCCCACGGGACTCTCGAGCAGTACTTC
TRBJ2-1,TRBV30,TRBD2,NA,CAWSASGGNEQFF,TGTGCCTGGAGTGCTAGCGGGGGAAATGAGCAGTTCTTC
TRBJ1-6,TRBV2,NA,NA,CASSAQGVNSPLHF,TGTGCCAGCAGTGCTCAGGGTGTCAATTCACCCCTCCACTTT
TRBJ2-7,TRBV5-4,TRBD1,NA,CASSLIWTGTSEQYF,TGTGCCAGCAGCTTGATTTGGACAGGGACAAGCGAGCAGTACTTC
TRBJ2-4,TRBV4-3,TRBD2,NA,CASSQDLREGSKNIQYF,TGCGCCAGCAGCCAAGATCTGCGGGAGGGGTCCAAAAACATTCAGTACTTC
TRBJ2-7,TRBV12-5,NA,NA,CASGLVFTDTYEQYF,TGTGCTAGTGGTTTGGTCTTCACAGATACCTACGAGCAGTACTTC
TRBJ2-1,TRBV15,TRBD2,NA,CATSRVGLAGVLNEQFF,TGTGCCACCAGCAGAGTGGGACTAGCGGGAGTACTTAATGAGCAGTTCTTC
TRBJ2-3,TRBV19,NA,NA,CASSISGLAPDTQYF,TGTGCCAGTAGTATCAGCGGGCTGGCTCCAGATACGCAGTATTTT
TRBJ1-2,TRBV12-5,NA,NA,CASGPRTATYGYTF,TGTGCTAGTGGTCCCAGGACAGCTACATATGGCTACACCTTC
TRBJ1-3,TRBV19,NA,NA,CASRDRMGNTIYF,TGTGCCAGTAGAGACAGGATGGGAAACACCATATATTTT
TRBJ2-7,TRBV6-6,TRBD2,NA,CASSYGLAGAYEQYF,TGTGCCAGCAGTTACGGTCTAGCGGGCGCCTACGAGCAGTACTTC
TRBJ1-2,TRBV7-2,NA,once,CASSLLSYGYTF,TGTGCCAGCAGCTTACTATCGTATGGCTACACCTTC
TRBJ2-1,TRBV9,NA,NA,CASSVEGGSYNEQFF,TGTGCCAGCAGCGTAGAGGGCGGGTCCTACAATGAGCAGTTCTTC
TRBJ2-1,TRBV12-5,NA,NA,CASAETHLEQFF,TGTGCTAGTGCCGAAACCCACTTAGAGCAGTTCTTC
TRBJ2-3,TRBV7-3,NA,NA,CASSLTSSSDTQYF,TGTGCCAGCAGCTTAACGAGTAGTTCAGATACGCAGTATTTT
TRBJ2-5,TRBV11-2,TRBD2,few,CASSSYQSGGYQETQYF,TGTGCCAGCAGCTCGTATCAGAGCGGGGGGTACCAAGAGACCCAGTACTTC
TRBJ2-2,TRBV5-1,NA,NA,CASSSGQSNTGELFF,TGCGCCAGCAGCTCCGGACAGTCGAACACCGGGGAGCTGTTTTTT
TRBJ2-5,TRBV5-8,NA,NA,CASTLPGEQGRETQYF,TGTGCCAGCACCCTGCCCGGAGAACAGGGTAGGGAGACCCAGTACTTC
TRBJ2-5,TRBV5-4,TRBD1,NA,CASGGGQGVGETQYF,TGTGCCAGCGGAGGGGGACAGGGGGTAGGGGAGACCCAGTACTTC
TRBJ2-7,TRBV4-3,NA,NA,CASSQDGNRLNEQYF,TGCGCCAGCAGCCAAGATGGAAACAGGCTGAACGAGCAGTACTTC
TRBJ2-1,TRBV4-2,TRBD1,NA,CASSRGPGQDNEQFF,TGTGCCAGCAGCCGGGGCCCGGGACAGGACAATGAGCAGTTCTTC
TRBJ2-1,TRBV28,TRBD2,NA,CASGTSGGYNEQFF,TGTGCCAGCGGGACTAGCGGGGGGTACAATGAGCAGTTCTTC
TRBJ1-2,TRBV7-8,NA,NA,CASSLDRQGSYGYTF,TGTGCCAGCAGCTTAGATCGGCAGGGGTCTTATGGCTACACCTTC
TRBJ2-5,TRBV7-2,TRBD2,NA,CASSSRLAHQETQYF,TGTGCCAGCAGCTCCAGACTAGCGCACCAAGAGACCCAGTACTTC
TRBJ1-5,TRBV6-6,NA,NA,CASSYSQYSNQPQHF,TGTGCCAGCAGTTACAGTCAGTATAGCAATCAGCCCCAGCATTTT
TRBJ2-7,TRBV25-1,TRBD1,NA,CASNVSTTGTGNSYEQYF,TGTGCCAGCAACGTCTCCACTACAGGGACAGGAAATTCCTACGAGCAGTACTTC
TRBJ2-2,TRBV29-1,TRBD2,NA,CSVGRTSNTGELFF,TGCAGCGTTGGCCGGACTAGCAACACCGGGGAGCTGTTTTTT
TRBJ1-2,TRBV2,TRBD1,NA,CASNPRTGTGWGYTF,TGTGCCAGCAACCCGCGGACAGGAACGGGGTGGGGCTACACCTTC
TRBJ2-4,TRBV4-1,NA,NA,CASSPAGTPVFQYF,TGCGCCAGCAGCCCGGCGGGGACTCCCGTCTTTCAGTACTTC
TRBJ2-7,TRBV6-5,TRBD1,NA,CASKGATYEQYF,TGTGCCAGCAAGGGGGCGACTTACGAGCAGTACTTC